Listed here are 16 T cell receptor beta chains from one sample, sequenced in a study of regulatory T cells in long-lasting Graves disease. Time point of the sample: newly diagnosed GD, antithyroid drugs for less than 3 months. From PBMCs, RNA was extracted and then used to make the TCR library. Construction of the TCR beta libraries employed iRepertoire HTBI primers in conjunction with Arm-PCR of CDR3 regions. TCRdb re-called the multiplex PCR reads with MiXCR, one entry per CDR3 protein. The sample has roughly 560,000 distinct CDR3 sequences; around 13% are singletons. These data are also associated with another study on T cells in Graves' hyperthyroidism and ophthalmopathy.

This specimen was peripheral blood mononuclear cells (PBMCs), taken at new diagnosis, from a patient treated with antithyroid drugs. These receptors all come from a woman between 25 and 40 years old with Graves disease.

This clonotype was recorded at least ten times. The chain carries TRBV11-2 and TRBJ1-6; D gene uncertain. This CDR3 is built from 16 residues. V was clipped by 4 bases and J by 7 bases, with 17 bases between them. The germline gives CDR1 SGHAT, CDR2 FQNNGV. The CDR3 DNA reads as TGTGCCAGCAGCTCCCCTACAGTCCGATACAATTCACCCCTCCACTTT. Its protein is CASSSPTVRYNSPLHF. The whole variable domain, filled in from reference TRBV11-2 and TRBJ1-6, reads EAGVAQSPRYKIIEKRQSVAFWCNPISGHATLYWYQQILGQGPKLLIQFQNNGVVDDSQLPKDRFSAERLKGVDSTLKIQPAKLEDSAVYLCASSSPTVRYNSPLHFGNGTRLTVT.

Concerning this clonotype itself: The junction does not match germline at one end; this may be a read error. V is TRBV7-2 and J is TRBJ1-1; D is unresolved. The CDR3 covers 15 residues. Germline V CDR1 and CDR2: SGHTA, FQGNSA. The CDR3 coding sequence is TGTGCTAGCAGTTACCACTCGAGGGCGGACACTGAAGCTTTCTTT. Translated: CASSYHSRADTEAFF.

The chain links TRBV29-1 to TRBJ2-7; no definite D call. Trimming removed 2 bases from V and 6 bases from J, with 14 bases in between. Per germline, CDR1 SQVTM and CDR2 ANQGSEA. The CDR3 loop spans 13 amino acids. The CDR3 sequence: CSVELGTFGEQYF. In nucleotides, the CDR3 is TGCAGCGTTGAATTGGGTACTTTTGGCGAGCAGTACTTC.

As for this clonotype: This clone may be a read error of a much larger clone one base away. V is TRBV7-3 and J is TRBJ2-3; D could derive from TRBD1 or TRBD2 (5 bases each). Per germline, CDR1 SGHTA and CDR2 FQGTGA. The CDR3 runs 15 residues. The ends were cut back, 5 bases at V and 5 bases at J, with 17 bases in the middle. In DNA form, the CDR3 reads TGTGCCAGCAGCCGACTGGGGCTTGGAGGAGATACGCAGTATTTT. Protein sequence: CASSRLGLGGDTQYF.

This clonotype was seen only a few times. The rearrangement uses TRBV29-1 and TRBJ1-3, with D unresolved. V dropped 5 bases and J dropped 1 base, with 6 bases sitting between them. Germline V gene data show CDR1 as SQVTM and CDR2 as ANQGSEA. The CDR3 is 12 residues long. CDR3 nucleotides: TGCAGCGTTCGGGATTCTGGAAACACCATATATTTT. Amino acids: CSVRDSGNTIYF.

The sample holds many counts of this clonotype. The chain employs TRBV13 and TRBJ2-3; D may be TRBD2 (5 bases). CDR3 size: 17 residues. Germline assignment: CDR1 PRHDT and CDR2 FYEKMQ (reference sequence). Trimming took 2 bases from V and 0 from J, leaving 15 bases between them. The CDR3 nucleotides are TGTGCCAGCAGCTTATTTAGAATCGGCGGGAGCACAGATACGCAGTATTTT. Protein sequence: CASSLFRIGGSTDTQYF.

Many counts were recorded for this clonotype. J is TRBJ2-2 and V is TRBV3-1; TRBD2 is a possible D gene (6 bases). V was trimmed by 2 bases and J by 2 bases, leaving 12 bases between them. The CDR3 spans 16 residues. Germline CDR1 is LGHDT and CDR2 is YNNKEL (reference sequence). The CDR3 DNA sequence: TGTGCCAGCAGCCAAACCGGGACTCTAAACACCGGGGAGCTGTTTTTT. It translates to CASSQTGTLNTGELFF.

As regards this clonotype: The DNA is left out, because the CDR3 cannot be placed on it with certainty; the CDR3 is given as TCRdb lists it. The chain couples TRBV10-2 to TRBJ2-4; no check of the table's D call, TRBD2, against the DNA was made. The CDR3 has 24 residues if both end residues are counted. Germline CDR1 reads WSHSY; CDR2 reads SAAADI. CDR3 region: CASTSPLAGASGEQFFGPSGEQYF.

This clonotype was counted at least ten times. J is TRBJ2-1 and V is TRBV5-1; D ambiguous. The CDR3 covers 13 residues. Germline CDR1 is SGHRS and CDR2 is YFSETQ. V dropped 0 bases and J dropped 10 bases, with 11 bases sitting between them. The CDR3: CASSLDRVLEQFF. DNA of the CDR3: TGCGCCAGCAGCTTGGACCGGGTTCTCGAGCAGTTCTTC. The full variable domain, in which reference TRBV5-1 and TRBJ2-1 provide the parts outside the CDR3, is KAGVTQTPRYLIKTRGQQVTLSCSPISGHRSVSWYQQTPGQGLQFLFEYFSETQRNKGNFPGRFSGRQFSNSRSEMNVSTLELGDSALYLCASSLDRVLEQFFGPGTRLTVL.

The chain links TRBV19 to TRBJ1-3, with a weak D call TRBD1 (5 bases). CDR1 is LNHDA and CDR2 is SQIVND in the germline V gene (reference sequence). The CDR3 extends over 13 amino acids. V lost 3 bases and J lost 9, with 12 bases in between. The DNA for the CDR3 is TGTGCCAGTAGTATTCCGGGGCTGGGCACCATATATTTT. This sequence encodes CASSIPGLGTIYF.

The chain combines TRBV15 with TRBJ1-2; 12 nucleotides align to TRBD1. The V gene end was trimmed by 5 bases and the J gene end by 6 bases; junction bases not matched to a gene: 7. This CDR3 is 15 amino acids long. Looked up from germline, CDR1 is LNHNV and CDR2 is YYDKDF (reference sequence). The CDR3 loop is CATSGPGTGGDGYTF. The CDR3 bases are TGTGCCACCAGCGGACCCGGGACAGGGGGCGATGGCTACACCTTC.

The gene calls are TRBV3-1 and TRBJ1-1; no clear D gene. Trimming left V 1 base short and J 4 bases short, with 7 bases between. From germline, CDR1 is LGHDT and CDR2 YNNKEL (reference sequence). The CDR3 is made up of 13 amino acids. Here the CDR3 DNA reads TGTGCCAGCAGCCAAGGGGTAGGCACTGAAGCTTTCTTT. It encodes CASSQGVGTEAFF.

This clonotype was counted many times. The V and J genes are TRBV28 and TRBJ2-7; 11 bases align to TRBD1. Trimming cost V 6 bases and J 3 bases; bases outside gene matches: 7. The CDR3 totals 15 residues. From germline, CDR1 is MDHEN and CDR2 SYDVKM. The CDR3 loop is CASRLPGTGGYEQYF. The CDR3 region has the DNA TGTGCCAGCAGATTGCCAGGGACAGGGGGCTACGAGCAGTACTTC. Full variable domain (outside the CDR3, taken from reference TRBV28 and TRBJ2-7): DVKVTQSSRYLVKRTGEKVFLECVQDMDHENMFWYRQDPGLGLRLIYFSYDVKMKEKGDIPEGYSVSREKKERFSLILESASTNQTSMYLCASRLPGTGGYEQYFGPGTRLTVT.

J is TRBJ2-1 and V is TRBV11-2; 8 nucleotides match TRBD1. CDR3 length: 14 amino acids. Germline loops: CDR1 SGHAT, CDR2 FQNNGV. Trimming at V came to 3 bases and at J to 6 bases, leaving 4 bases not matched to a gene. The CDR3 DNA reads as TGTGCCAGCAGCTTGAGACAGGGGAGCAATGAGCAGTTCTTC. This translates into CASSLRQGSNEQFF.

With regard to this clonotype: A much larger clone is a single base away; this may be a read error. The chain is built from TRBV12-3 or TRBV12-4 and TRBJ2-2, with D hard to call. Deletions cut 7 bases from V and 1 base from J, with 16 bases between. The CDR3 is 16 amino acids. The CDR3 DNA follows: TGTGCCAGCACCCCCTTGGGAATGGGGAACACCGGGGAGCTGTTTTTT. This codes for CASTPLGMGNTGELFF.

The V and J genes are TRBV20-1 and TRBJ1-5, with D hard to call. Germline V CDR1 and CDR2: DFQATT, SNEGSKA (reference sequence). The CDR3 length is 14 residues. Trimming shortened V by 3 bases and J by 5 bases, and 14 bases separated the two germline ends. Written as DNA, the CDR3 is TGCAGTGCTAGTCATCCGGGCCCCTATCAGCCCCAGCATTTT. This translates into CSASHPGPYQPQHF.